This is a list of T cell receptor beta chains from one sample in a study of Graves' ophthalmopathy and Graves' hyperthyroidism. TCRdb ran MiXCR on the multiplex PCR reads and lists one entry per CDR3 protein. The profile shows approximately 500,000 distinct CDR3 sequences, 13% to 15% of them singletons. Sequenced input: blood. Every receptor here comes from a woman aged 30 to 39 with Graves' ophthalmopathy. The CDR3 runs from the conserved cysteine through the conserved F or W. Each record gives: J gene, V gene, D gene, clone size, CDR3 protein, CDR3 DNA. D genes are given only for firm matches. For some rows the clone size is stated as once, few or many, or as a class when expanded; others skip it.

J: TRBJ2-5
V: TRBV12-3/TRBV12-4
D: NA
size: many
CDR3: CASSRTTYQETQYF
DNA: TGTGCCAGCAGCCGAACAACGTACCAAGAGACCCAGTACTTC

J: TRBJ1-5
V: TRBV7-2
D: NA
size: NA
CDR3: CASSSQGLQPQHF
DNA: TGTGCCAGCAGCTCACAGGGATTACAGCCCCAGCATTTT

J: TRBJ1-1
V: TRBV5-1
D: TRBD1
size: NA
CDR3: CASSALGQGNTEAFF
DNA: TGCGCCAGCAGCGCTCTTGGACAGGGGAACACTGAAGCTTTCTTT

J: TRBJ1-1
V: TRBV19
D: NA
size: many
CDR3: CASMLTTNTEAFF
DNA: TGTGCCAGTATGTTAACGACGAACACTGAAGCTTTCTTT

J: TRBJ1-5
V: TRBV11-2
D: TRBD1
size: many
CDR3: CASSLEGQDGNQPQHF
DNA: TGTGCCAGCAGCCTAGAAGGACAGGATGGCAATCAGCCCCAGCATTTT

J: TRBJ2-7
V: TRBV12-3/TRBV12-4
D: NA
size: many
CDR3: CATKVTGAYEQYF
DNA: TGTGCCACCAAAGTGACAGGAGCCTACGAGCAGTACTTC

J: TRBJ2-6
V: TRBV6-5
D: NA
size: many
CDR3: CASASRGIWSGANVLTF
DNA: TGTGCCAGCGCTTCCAGGGGAATATGGTCTGGGGCCAACGTCCTGACTTTC

J: TRBJ2-7
V: TRBV10-3
D: NA
size: NA
CDR3: CAISESEDEQYF
DNA: TGTGCCATCAGTGAATCAGAAGACGAGCAGTACTTC

J: TRBJ2-2
V: TRBV6-8
D: NA
size: many
CDR3: CASSSAPGELFF
DNA: TGTGCCAGCAGTTCCGCCCCCGGGGAGCTGTTTTTT

J: TRBJ1-6
V: TRBV5-1
D: NA
size: NA
CDR3: CASSLGAQGTSPLHF
DNA: TGCGCCAGCAGCTTAGGTGCTCAGGGCACCTCACCCCTCCACTTT

J: TRBJ1-5
V: TRBV11-1
D: NA
size: NA
CDR3: CASSLFGGGGNQPQHF
DNA: TGTGCCAGCAGCTTATTCGGGGGAGGAGGCAATCAGCCCCAGCATTTT

J: TRBJ2-7
V: TRBV20-1
D: TRBD1
size: many
CDR3: CSEQGGDEQYF
DNA: TGCAGTGAACAGGGGGGCGACGAGCAGTACTTC

J: TRBJ1-5
V: TRBV6-1
D: TRBD1
size: many
CDR3: CASRDRATNQPQHF
DNA: TGTGCCAGCAGGGACAGGGCAACCAACCAGCCCCAGCATTTT

J: TRBJ2-7
V: TRBV3-1
D: NA
size: few
CDR3: CASSQDGVRYEQYF
DNA: TGTGCCAGCAGCCAAGATGGAGTAAGATACGAGCAGTACTTC

J: TRBJ2-4
V: TRBV12-3/TRBV12-4
D: TRBD2
size: many
CDR3: CASSFGTSGGVGFKNIQYF
DNA: TGTGCCAGCAGTTTTGGGACTAGCGGGGGGGTTGGGTTCAAAAACATTCAGTACTTC

J: TRBJ1-1
V: TRBV19
D: TRBD1
size: many
CDR3: CASRATGARDTEAFF
DNA: TGTGCCAGTAGAGCCACAGGGGCGAGGGACACTGAAGCTTTCTTT

J: TRBJ1-2
V: TRBV29-1
D: NA
size: many
CDR3: CSVSGDSPRNYGYTF
DNA: TGCAGCGTTTCGGGGGACTCTCCCCGTAACTATGGCTACACCTTC

J: TRBJ2-7
V: TRBV13
D: NA
size: many
CDR3: CASSLEGFGEQYF
DNA: TGTGCCAGCAGCTTAGAAGGCTTCGGCGAGCAGTACTTC

J: TRBJ1-2
V: TRBV6-2/TRBV6-3
D: TRBD1
size: many
CDR3: CASSQTFLGQASNYGYTF
DNA: TGTGCCAGCAGCCAGACGTTCCTTGGACAGGCGAGTAACTATGGCTACACCTTC

J: TRBJ2-2
V: TRBV12-5
D: NA
size: NA
CDR3: CASGYPDGRSELFF
DNA: TGTGCTAGTGGCTACCCGGACGGACGAAGTGAGCTGTTTTTT

J: TRBJ1-5
V: TRBV5-1
D: NA
size: many
CDR3: CASSWGGGSNQPQHF
DNA: TGCGCCAGCAGCTGGGGGGGAGGGAGCAATCAGCCCCAGCATTTT

J: TRBJ2-5
V: TRBV5-1
D: TRBD2
size: few
CDR3: CASRTRAKETKYF
DNA: TGCGCCAGCCGGACTAGGGCCAAAGAGACCAAGTACTTC

J: TRBJ2-7
V: TRBV28
D: NA
size: many
CDR3: CASSSYLINRGGYEQYF
DNA: TGTGCCAGCAGTTCATACCTAATAAACAGGGGGGGGTACGAGCAGTACTTC

J: TRBJ2-5
V: TRBV27
D: NA
size: many
CDR3: CATRRGSQETQYF
DNA: TGTGCCACCCGCCGCGGGTCCCAAGAGACCCAGTACTTC

J: TRBJ1-5
V: TRBV6-5
D: NA
size: many
CDR3: CASIQTRASNQPQHF
DNA: TGTGCCAGCATACAAACCCGCGCCAGCAATCAGCCCCAGCATTTT

J: TRBJ2-7
V: TRBV20-1
D: TRBD2
size: NA
CDR3: CSARDLLAGEFYEQYF
DNA: TGCAGTGCTAGAGATCTTCTAGCGGGGGAATTCTACGAGCAGTACTTC

J: TRBJ1-1
V: TRBV4-1
D: TRBD1
size: few
CDR3: CASSQEGPGTGPDSTEAFF
DNA: TGCGCCAGCAGCCAAGAAGGACCTGGGACAGGCCCCGATTCCACTGAAGCTTTCTTT

J: TRBJ1-2
V: TRBV6-5
D: NA
size: many
CDR3: CASSYSALANYGYTF
DNA: TGTGCCAGCAGTTACTCGGCCTTAGCTAACTATGGCTACACCTTC

J: TRBJ1-1
V: TRBV10-3
D: TRBD1
size: many
CDR3: CAIISDRANTEAFF
DNA: TGTGCCATCATTTCCGACAGGGCGAACACTGAAGCTTTCTTT

J: TRBJ2-7
V: TRBV7-6
D: TRBD1
size: many
CDR3: CASSLYRGQGIHEQYF
DNA: TGTGCCAGCAGCTTATATCGGGGACAGGGGATCCACGAGCAGTACTTC

J: TRBJ1-5
V: TRBV19
D: TRBD1
size: many
CDR3: CASSILGQGNQPQHF
DNA: TGTGCCAGTAGTATTCTCGGACAGGGGAATCAGCCCCAGCATTTT

J: TRBJ2-7
V: TRBV5-4
D: NA
size: NA
CDR3: CASSLDGTAGEQYF
DNA: TGTGCCAGCAGCTTGGACGGGACGGCGGGCGAGCAGTACTTC

J: TRBJ2-7
V: TRBV6-1
D: NA
size: many
CDR3: CASSEDYEQYF
DNA: TGTGCCAGCAGTGAAGACTACGAGCAGTACTTC

J: TRBJ2-7
V: TRBV25-1
D: NA
size: many
CDR3: CASSDPRFDSYEQYF
DNA: TGTGCCAGCAGTGATCCCAGGTTTGATTCCTACGAGCAGTACTTC

J: TRBJ1-1
V: TRBV30
D: NA
size: many
CDR3: CAWIKQLNTEAFF
DNA: TGTGCCTGGATTAAACAGCTTAACACTGAAGCTTTCTTT

J: TRBJ1-2
V: TRBV29-1
D: NA
size: many
CDR3: CSVTKTGLYGYTF
DNA: TGCAGCGTTACTAAGACAGGTCTCTATGGCTACACCTTC

J: TRBJ1-2
V: TRBV12-3/TRBV12-4
D: NA
size: many
CDR3: CASSGSHGNYGYTF
DNA: TGTGCCAGCAGTGGAAGTCATGGTAACTATGGCTACACCTTC

J: TRBJ1-1
V: TRBV12-5
D: NA
size: NA
CDR3: CASGHGGGTEAFF
DNA: TGTGCTAGTGGTCACGGTGGGGGAACCGAAGCTTTCTTT

J: TRBJ1-6
V: TRBV20-1
D: NA
size: many
CDR3: CSASKGRGSYNSPLHF
DNA: TGCAGTGCTAGTAAGGGGAGGGGCTCCTATAATTCACCCCTCCACTTT

J: TRBJ2-7
V: TRBV20-1
D: TRBD1
size: NA
CDR3: CSAVPDRGFSYEQYF
DNA: TGCAGTGCTGTCCCCGACAGGGGGTTTTCCTACGAGCAGTACTTC

J: TRBJ2-7
V: TRBV10-1
D: TRBD2
size: many
CDR3: CASSETGLAGGSYEQYF
DNA: TGCGCCAGCAGTGAGACTGGACTAGCGGGAGGATCATACGAGCAGTACTTC

J: TRBJ2-7
V: TRBV28
D: TRBD1
size: many
CDR3: CASSFSGTGREQYF
DNA: TGTGCCAGCAGTTTTAGTGGGACAGGGCGCGAGCAGTACTTC

J: TRBJ1-1
V: TRBV2
D: NA
size: NA
CDR3: CACSEGPYTEAFF
DNA: TGTGCCTGCAGTGAAGGCCCATACACTGAAGCCTTCTTT

J: TRBJ2-5
V: TRBV7-3
D: NA
size: many
CDR3: CASSLNGWGADQETQYF
DNA: TGTGCCAGCAGCTTAAACGGTTGGGGGGCTGACCAAGAGACCCAGTACTTC

J: TRBJ2-5
V: TRBV29-1
D: NA
size: many
CDR3: CNPDSYLQETQYF
DNA: TGCAACCCAGACTCGTATCTCCAAGAGACCCAGTACTTC

J: TRBJ2-7
V: TRBV6-1
D: TRBD1
size: many
CDR3: CASSQWGTGDSEQYF
DNA: TGTGCCAGCAGTCAGTGGGGGACAGGTGATTCCGAGCAGTACTTC

J: TRBJ1-2
V: TRBV2
D: TRBD1
size: many
CDR3: CASRGDREGYTF
DNA: TGTGCCAGCAGAGGGGACAGGGAAGGCTACACCTTC

J: TRBJ1-2
V: TRBV20-1
D: NA
size: many
CDR3: CSARDLGNYGYTF
DNA: TGCAGTGCTAGAGATCTGGGAAACTATGGCTACACCTTC

J: TRBJ2-5
V: TRBV7-9
D: NA
size: many
CDR3: CASSSLGDGTLSQYF
DNA: TGTGCCAGCAGCTCCCTCGGTGACGGGACCCTATCCCAGTACTTC

J: TRBJ1-1
V: TRBV19
D: NA
size: many
CDR3: CASTQNRVGTEAFF
DNA: TGTGCCAGTACCCAGAACAGGGTGGGGACTGAAGCTTTCTTT

J: TRBJ1-5
V: TRBV9
D: TRBD1
size: many
CDR3: CASSVNHRGEPQHF
DNA: TGTGCCAGCAGCGTAAACCACAGGGGAGAGCCCCAGCATTTT

J: TRBJ2-5
V: TRBV6-5
D: TRBD1
size: many
CDR3: CASSYRQGYQETQYF
DNA: TGTGCCAGCAGTTACCGACAGGGGTACCAAGAGACCCAGTACTTC

J: TRBJ2-5
V: TRBV6-5
D: NA
size: many
CDR3: CASSYAGSGETQYF
DNA: TGTGCCAGCAGTTACGCAGGGTCTGGCGAGACCCAGTACTTC